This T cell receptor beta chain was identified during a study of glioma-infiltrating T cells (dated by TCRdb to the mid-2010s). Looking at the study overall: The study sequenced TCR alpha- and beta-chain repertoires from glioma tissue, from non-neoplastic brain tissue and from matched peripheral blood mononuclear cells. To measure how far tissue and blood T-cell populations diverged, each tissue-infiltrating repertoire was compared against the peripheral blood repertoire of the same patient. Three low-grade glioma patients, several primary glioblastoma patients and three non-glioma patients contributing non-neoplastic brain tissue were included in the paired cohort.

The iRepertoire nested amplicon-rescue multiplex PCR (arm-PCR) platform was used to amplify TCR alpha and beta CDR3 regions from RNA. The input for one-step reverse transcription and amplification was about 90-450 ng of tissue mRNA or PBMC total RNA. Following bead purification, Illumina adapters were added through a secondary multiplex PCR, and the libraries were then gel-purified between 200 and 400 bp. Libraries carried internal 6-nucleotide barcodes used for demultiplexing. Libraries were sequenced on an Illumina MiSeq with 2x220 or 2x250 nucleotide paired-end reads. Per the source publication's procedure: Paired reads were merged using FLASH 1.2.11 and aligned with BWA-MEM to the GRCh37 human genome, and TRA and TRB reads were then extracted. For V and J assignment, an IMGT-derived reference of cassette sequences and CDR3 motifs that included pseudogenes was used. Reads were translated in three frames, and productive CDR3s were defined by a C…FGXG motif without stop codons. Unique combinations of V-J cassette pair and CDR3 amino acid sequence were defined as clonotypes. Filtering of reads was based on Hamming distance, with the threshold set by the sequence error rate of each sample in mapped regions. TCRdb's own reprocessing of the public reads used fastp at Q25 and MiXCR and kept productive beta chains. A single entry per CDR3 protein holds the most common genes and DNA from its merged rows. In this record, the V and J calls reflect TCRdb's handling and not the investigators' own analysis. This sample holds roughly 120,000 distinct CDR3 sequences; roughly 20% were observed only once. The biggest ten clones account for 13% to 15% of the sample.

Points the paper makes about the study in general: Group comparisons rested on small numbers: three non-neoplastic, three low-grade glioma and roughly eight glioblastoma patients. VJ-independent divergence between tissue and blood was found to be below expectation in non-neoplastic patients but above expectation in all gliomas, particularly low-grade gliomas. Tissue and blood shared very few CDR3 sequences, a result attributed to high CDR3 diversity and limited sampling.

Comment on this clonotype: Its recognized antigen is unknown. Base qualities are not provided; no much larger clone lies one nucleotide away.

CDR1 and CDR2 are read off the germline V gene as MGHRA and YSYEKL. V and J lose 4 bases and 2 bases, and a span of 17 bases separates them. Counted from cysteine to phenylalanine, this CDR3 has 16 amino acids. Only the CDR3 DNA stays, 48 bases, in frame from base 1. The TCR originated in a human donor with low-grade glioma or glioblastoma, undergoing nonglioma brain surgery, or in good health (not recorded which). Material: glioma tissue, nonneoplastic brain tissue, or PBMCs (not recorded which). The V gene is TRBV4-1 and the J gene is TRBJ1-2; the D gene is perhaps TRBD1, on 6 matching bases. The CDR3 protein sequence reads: CASSLGRDTLNYGYTF. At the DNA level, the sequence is TGCGCCAGCAGCCTAGGGAGGGACACCCTCAACTATGGCTACACCTTC.